This TCR beta chain was sequenced during a study of blood T cell repertoires in COVID-19. Turning to the study itself: Whether acute or convalescent, the COVID-19 samples came from the United States, Italy and Spain. PBMCs, B-cell-depleted T cells, or T cells provided the cDNA or gDNA that made up the material.

In the original analysis: The assay estimated nucleated cells by amplifying reference gene primers. Data came from immunoSEQ multiplex PCR; TCRdb stores just in-frame clones and leaves some out. The V and J calls and clone size come from that table; D and trimming were worked out from the DNA. There are roughly 120,000 clones in the sample; 84% occur only once, and under 8% lies in the top ten. The CDR3 totals 12 residues. Germline assignment: CDR1 LGHDT and CDR2 YNNKEL (reference sequence). The ends were cut back, 6 bases at V and 3 bases at J, with 9 bases in the middle. The gene calls are TRBV3-1 (or the pseudogene TRBV3-2) and TRBJ2-7; D uncertain. The sample was peripheral blood. The origin of this receptor is a woman of 80 years or more with active or convalescent COVID-19. The CDR3 sequence is CASSSGDYEQYF. CDR3 in DNA: TGTGCCAGCAGTTCCGGAGACTACGAGCAGTACTTC.